Listed below are T cell receptor beta chains from one sample, sequenced in a study of identical twins. TCRdb passed the 5' RACE reads through MiXCR, listing each CDR3 protein once. The table records around 570,000 distinct CDR3 sequences, 9.5% to 10% of them present only once. This sample was shared with a second study, whose subject was yellow fever vaccine responses in identical twins.

The sequenced sample was PBMCs. These receptors came from a woman between 18 and 29 years old in good health. CDR3s include the opening cysteine and the closing phenylalanine or tryptophan. D genes are given only for firm matches. The size of a clone is reported for some rows only, either as once, few or many, or as a class for expanded clones.

v_call,j_call,d_call,clone_size,cdr3_nt,cdr3_aa
TRBV5-6,TRBJ2-4,TRBD2,.,TGTGCCAGCACCACCAGACTAGCGGGTTTCCCCGAGGGAAACATTCAGTACTTC,CASTTRLAGFPEGNIQYF
TRBV6-5,TRBJ1-2,TRBD1,.,TGTGCCAGCAGTTACAAGGCAGGGGGCACGTCCAACTATGGCTACACCTTC,CASSYKAGGTSNYGYTF
TRBV11-2,TRBJ2-7,.,few,TGTGCCAGCAGCTTAGATCTTACAGCGAGCTCCTACGAGCAGTACTTC,CASSLDLTASSYEQYF
TRBV11-2,TRBJ2-4,.,few,TGTGCCAGCAGCTTACCCAGCGACAGTGTCAAAAACATTCAGTACTTC,CASSLPSDSVKNIQYF
TRBV28,TRBJ1-2,.,few,TGTGCCAGCAGTTTAGATCCAGACTACTATGGCTACACCTTC,CASSLDPDYYGYTF
TRBV7-2,TRBJ2-5,TRBD1,few,TGTGCCAGCAGCAAACGGACAGGGCAAGAGACCCAGTACTTC,CASSKRTGQETQYF
TRBV7-6,TRBJ2-3,TRBD2,few,TGTGCCAGCAGCGGGGGGAGGGCCCTAGATACGCAGTATTTT,CASSGGRALDTQYF
TRBV20-1,TRBJ1-1,.,many,TGCAGTGCTAGAAACCCGAACACTGAAGCTTTCTTT,CSARNPNTEAFF
TRBV20-1,TRBJ2-1,.,many,TGCAGTGCTAGAGTGGTACAGGACGGGGACTACAATGAGCAGTTCTTC,CSARVVQDGDYNEQFF
TRBV4-3,TRBJ1-1,.,few,TGCGCCAGCAGCCAAGTAAGGGGGAGGGACACTGAAGCTTTCTTT,CASSQVRGRDTEAFF
TRBV7-2,TRBJ2-1,.,few,TGTGCCAGCAGCCGCTCTTTTGGTGGGGCCGACTTTGAGCAGCAGTTCTTC,CASSRSFGGADFEQQFF
TRBV4-2,TRBJ1-4,.,few,TGTGCCAGCAGCCAAGGGAACACCGCAACTAATGAAAAACTGTTTTTT,CASSQGNTATNEKLFF
TRBV7-9,TRBJ2-2,.,.,TGTGCCAGCAGCATCCGGGACACCGGCCCCGGGGAGCTGTTTTTT,CASSIRDTGPGELFF
TRBV4-2,TRBJ2-7,.,many,TGTGCCAGCAGCCAGGGCAGCCGTTCCTACGAGCAGTACTTC,CASSQGSRSYEQYF
TRBV28,TRBJ1-1,.,many,TGTGCCAGCAGTTCCCCCTACAGGGTTGAAGCTTTCTTT,CASSSPYRVEAFF
TRBV20-1,TRBJ2-1,TRBD2,.,TGCAGTGCTAGAGATTACGGGGGGGCCGTTGAGCAGTTCTTC,CSARDYGGAVEQFF